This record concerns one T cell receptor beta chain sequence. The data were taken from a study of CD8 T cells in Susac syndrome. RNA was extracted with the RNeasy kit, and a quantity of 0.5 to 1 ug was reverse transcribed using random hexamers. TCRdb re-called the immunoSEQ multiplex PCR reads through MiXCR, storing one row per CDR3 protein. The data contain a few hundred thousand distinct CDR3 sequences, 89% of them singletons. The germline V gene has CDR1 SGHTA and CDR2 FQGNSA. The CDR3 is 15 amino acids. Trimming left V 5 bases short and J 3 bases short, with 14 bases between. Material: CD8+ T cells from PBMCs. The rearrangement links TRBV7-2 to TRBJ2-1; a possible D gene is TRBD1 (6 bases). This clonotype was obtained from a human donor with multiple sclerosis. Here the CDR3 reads CASSPGTPRYNEQFF. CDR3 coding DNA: TGTGCCAGCAGCCCCGGGACACCGCGCTACAATGAGCAGTTCTTC.